Below, 16 T cell receptor beta chains from the same sample are listed, as sequenced in a study of PD-L1 blockade in urothelial cancer. This sample's time point: pretreatment peripheral blood. TCRdb's copy holds only in-frame clones and misses some; the assay was immunoSEQ multiplex PCR. The repertoire holds fewer than 95,000 clones, with 80% to 85% as singletons. This material consisted of PBMCs, taken around atezolizumab (anti-PD-L1) treatment. Receptors originate from a man in his sixties with urothelial cancer.

This chain uses TRBV5-1 with TRBJ2-1; 7 nucleotides match TRBD1. This CDR3 has 15 amino acids. Germline V gene data show CDR1 as SGHRS and CDR2 as YFSETQ. V dropped 3 bases and J dropped 13; count of bases not matched to a gene: 16. The CDR3 here is CASSSSGQPSLNQFF. The CDR3 DNA reads as TGCGCCAGCAGCTCATCGGGACAGCCCTCGTTAAATCAGTTCTTC.

The V call is TRBV9, the J call TRBJ2-1; 10 bases agree with TRBD1. Germline V lookup: CDR1 SGDLS, CDR2 YYNGEE. V shed 0 bases, J shed 0 bases, and the junction held 9 bases outside the gene matches. The CDR3 extends over 19 amino acids. CDR3 in amino acids: CASSVEGQGYVSSYNEQFF. CDR3 DNA sequence: TGTGCCAGCAGCGTAGAGGGACAGGGGTACGTAAGCTCCTACAATGAGCAGTTCTTC. Full variable domain (rest looked up from reference TRBV9 and TRBJ2-1): DSGVTQTPKHLITATGQRVTLRCSPRSGDLSVYWYQQSLDQGLQFLIQYYNGEERAKGNILERFSAQQFPDLHSELNLSSLELGDSALYFCASSVEGQGYVSSYNEQFFGPGTRLTVL.

This clone was seen a few times. The chain links TRBV15 to TRBJ2-7, with TRBD1 identical over 10 bases. The CDR3 runs 14 residues. Per the germline V gene, CDR1 is LNHNV and CDR2 is YYDKDF (reference sequence). Written as DNA, the CDR3 is TGTGCATCCGACTGGAGGGGGACAGGGGACGAGCAGTACTTC. Translation: CASDWRGTGDEQYF.

V is TRBV6-5 and J is TRBJ2-1; D is possibly TRBD1 (5 bases). CDR3 size: 14 residues. The germline gives CDR1 MNHEY, CDR2 SVGAGI. V was shortened by 9 bases and J by 7 bases, with 19 bases between the two germline ends. CDR3 protein: CARHEDRSGNEQFF. The CDR3 nucleotides are TGTGCCAGGCATGAGGACCGTTCAGGGAATGAGCAGTTCTTC.

This clone was found a few times. The rearrangement uses TRBV30 and TRBJ1-1, with D maybe TRBD1 (5 bases). This CDR3 contains 13 residues. V dropped 0 bases and J dropped 1 base, with 6 bases sitting between them. In germline, CDR1 is GTSNPN, CDR2 SVGIG (reference sequence). The CDR3, as DNA: TGTGCCTGGAGTGTACAGGAGAACACTGAAGCTTTCTTT. It yields the protein CAWSVQENTEAFF.

The chain is built from TRBV9 and TRBJ1-2, with 8 bases identical to TRBD1. The trim removed 3 bases at V and 8 bases at J, leaving 9 bases unmatched. The CDR3 has 14 amino acids. Germline CDR1 reads SGDLS; CDR2 reads YYNGEE. In DNA form, the CDR3 reads TGTGCCAGCAGCGCAGGGGGCGCGGGAAAGGGCTACACCTTC. Translating gives CASSAGGAGKGYTF.

This chain joins TRBV6-5 and TRBJ1-3, with D possibly TRBD1 on 6 matching bases. CDR1 and CDR2 (germline): MNHEY, SVGAGI. The CDR3 is 15 residues long. Trimming removed 5 bases from V and 2 bases from J, with 13 bases in between. CDR3 nucleotides: TGTGCCAGCAGTCCACAGGGTATGGCTGGAAACACCATATATTTT. Translating gives CASSPQGMAGNTIYF.

This chain links TRBV6-5 with TRBJ2-3; D may be TRBD2 (6 bases). Germline lookup yields CDR1 MNHEY and CDR2 SVGAGI. The CDR3 extends over 13 amino acids. Trimming cost V 10 bases and J 1 base, with 12 bases left between them. The CDR3 loop is CATRDSRTDTQYF. The CDR3 DNA reads TGTGCCACCCGGGACTCCCGCACAGATACGCAGTATTTT.

The chain joins TRBV11-2 to TRBJ2-6; no clear D gene. Trimming removed 5 bases at V and 2 bases at J, with 10 bases between. The CDR3 has 15 amino acids. CDR1 SGHAT and CDR2 FQNNGV come from the germline V gene. CDR3 sequence reads: CASSLSLAGANVLTF. CDR3 DNA: TGTGCCAGCAGCCTGAGCTTGGCTGGGGCCAACGTCCTGACTTTC.

The rearrangement uses TRBV5-1 and TRBJ1-1; possibly TRBD1 for D (6 bases). Germline assignment: CDR1 SGHRS and CDR2 YFSETQ. The CDR3 totals 15 residues. V lost 0 bases, J lost 1 base, and 10 bases lay in between. The CDR3 protein is CASSLAGGANTEAFF. CDR3 bases: TGCGCCAGCAGCTTGGCGGGGGGGGCGAACACTGAAGCTTTCTTT.

The chain employs TRBV14 and TRBJ2-5, with 10 bases lining up with TRBD1. After removal of 2 bases from V and 5 bases from J, the junction contained 11 bases not matched to a gene. CDR1 is SGHDN and CDR2 is FVKESK in the germline V gene. CDR3 length equals 17 residues. CDR3 DNA: TGTGCCAGCAGCCAATCCGGGACAGGGGCCAGGAGGGAGACCCAGTACTTC. Translating gives CASSQSGTGARRETQYF.

The chain links TRBV11-2 to TRBJ1-1; perhaps TRBD1 as D (5 bases). V was shortened by 1 base and J by 5 bases, with 17 bases between the two germline ends. In germline, CDR1 is SGHAT, CDR2 FQNNGV. CDR3 length: 16 amino acids. As DNA, the CDR3 is TGTGCCAGCAGCTTAGTCCCGGGCGGGGCGGGAACTGAAGCTTTCTTT. Protein sequence: CASSLVPGGAGTEAFF.

The chain couples TRBV9 to TRBJ2-7; perhaps TRBD2 as D (6 bases). The CDR3 extends over 14 amino acids. With 4 bases removed from V and 3 bases from J, the gap between germline ends came to 14 bases. CDR1 and CDR2 from the germline V gene are SGDLS and YYNGEE. This CDR3 is CASSPGGELYEQYF. The CDR3 DNA follows: TGTGCCAGCAGCCCCGGGGGTGAGCTCTACGAGCAGTACTTC.

This clone appeared a few times. CDR3 amino acids: CASSLGGRTYEQYF. In nucleotides, the CDR3 is TGTGCCAGCAGCCTAGGGGGACGGACCTACGAGCAGTACTTC. J is TRBJ2-7 and V is TRBV6-5, with TRBD1 as a possible D gene (6 bases). Germline CDR1 reads MNHEY; CDR2 reads SVGAGI. Trimming took 6 bases from V and 2 from J, leaving 14 bases between them. The CDR3 is made up of 14 amino acids.

This chain uses TRBV18 with TRBJ2-2; D might be TRBD2 (5 bases). The CDR3 has 15 residues. Germline-derived CDR1 and CDR2 are KGHSH and LQKENI. Between the trimmed V and J ends, which lost 3 bases and 1 base, there was a span of 9 bases. The CDR3 is CASSPVGGNTGELFF. In DNA, the CDR3 is TGTGCCAGCTCACCTGTTGGAGGGAACACCGGGGAGCTGTTTTTT.

The chain joins TRBV6-1 to TRBJ2-2, with TRBD1 matching over 8 bases. V shed 11 bases and J 5 bases; nucleotides not matched to a gene: 13. The CDR3 is 15 amino acids. CDR1 and CDR2 (germline): MNHNS, SASEGT. CDR3 protein: CAVKKTGVDTGELFF. The DNA of the CDR3 is TGTGCCGTAAAAAAGACAGGGGTCGATACCGGGGAGCTGTTTTTT.